A selection of T cell receptor beta chains follows, all from one sample in a study of T cell changes during pregnancy in multiple sclerosis. Here immunoSEQ multiplex PCR was the method, and the copy in TCRdb shows in-frame clones only, minus some. The repertoire holds some 95,000 clones, with around 92% as singletons. The starting material was peripheral blood, obtained in the first trimester of pregnancy. These receptors came from a female donor with multiple sclerosis, enrolled in a pregnancy study. The CDR3 runs from the conserved cysteine through the conserved F or W. A D gene is named only where the DNA matches it firmly.

TRBD2,TRBV7-6,CASSWGGADTQYF
TRBD2,TRBV7-2,CASSLRDSGRRTGELFF
TRBD2,TRBV4-2,CASSQSPSGPYNEQFF
TRBD1,TRBV5-6,CASSLADRAAYGYTF
.,TRBV7-9,CASSHGTLDEYF
TRBD1,TRBV25-1,CASRRTGGLHTGELFF
.,TRBV7-2,CASSLSVNTEAFF
TRBD2,TRBV9,CASSVGGTSGHLNEQFF
TRBD2,TRBV11-3,CASSLDNLAGGGEQFF
TRBD1,TRBV11-2,CASSLGDSYEQYF
TRBD1,TRBV30,CAWSVLLGQGDTDTQYF
TRBD2,TRBV9,CASGGTSGRARETQYF
TRBD1,TRBV18,CASSTGQMNTGELFF
TRBD1,TRBV2,CAAMAGGGYEQYF
.,TRBV28,CASSLSLPTGEQFF
.,TRBV11-2,CASRYGTYEQYF
.,TRBV2,CASSDGRYEQYF
TRBD1,TRBV7-2,CASSLGDRGPGYTF
TRBD2,TRBV4-3,CASSQVRLAGGPYNEQFF
.,TRBV2,CASSLDRFSDTQYF
.,TRBV6-4,CASSERENTEAFF
TRBD1,TRBV27,CASTGQGIDGYTF
.,TRBV19,CASSVRVGEEAFF
TRBD1,TRBV6-5,CASKAGTGGYEQYF
TRBD1,TRBV6-5,CASSYRQGYQETQYF
TRBD2,TRBV10-3,CAIRLAGADEQFF